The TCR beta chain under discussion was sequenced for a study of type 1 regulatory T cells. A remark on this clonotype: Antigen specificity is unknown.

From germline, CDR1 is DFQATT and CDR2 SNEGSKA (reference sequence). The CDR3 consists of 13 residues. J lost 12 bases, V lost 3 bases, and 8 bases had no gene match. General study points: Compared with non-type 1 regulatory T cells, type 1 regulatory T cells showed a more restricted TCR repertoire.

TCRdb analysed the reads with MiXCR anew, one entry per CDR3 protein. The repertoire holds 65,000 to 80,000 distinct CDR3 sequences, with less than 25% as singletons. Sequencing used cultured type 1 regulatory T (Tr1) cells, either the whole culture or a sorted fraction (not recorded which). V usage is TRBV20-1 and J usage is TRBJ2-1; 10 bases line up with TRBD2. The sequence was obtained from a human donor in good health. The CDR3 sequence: CSASLAGANLQFF. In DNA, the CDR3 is TGCAGTGCTAGTCTAGCGGGAGCTAATCTGCAGTTCTTC.